Sequencing of this TCR beta chain was carried out in a study of T cell responses to AZD1222 COVID-19 vaccine. Study conclusions and caveats: Clonal diversity may have been underestimated, and the donors were mostly white British, with more females than males. In all cases, repertoires were sampled only after the peak T cell response. Targets within unmutated variant regions were reportedly found for nearly half of spike-specific TCRs. Only six or seven AZD1222 recipients tested seropositive at baseline.

Assay used: immunoSEQ multiplex PCR; TCRdb lists only in-frame clones, some missing. The sample has fewer than 150,000 clones; just over 85% are singletons. Concerning this clone: Its antigen is currently unknown.

CDR3 length equals 15 residues. V lost 3 bases, J lost 5 bases, and 14 bases lay in between. Germline CDR1 and CDR2: MNHEY and SMNVEV (reference sequence). The receptor's source is an adult in good health. This sequence joins TRBV27 and TRBJ1-5; no clear D. This material consisted of peripheral blood, taken on day 0 of AZD1222 vaccination. The CDR3 sequence: CASSLSDGSYQPQHF. In DNA, the CDR3 is TGTGCCAGCAGTTTGTCGGACGGAAGCTATCAGCCCCAGCATTTT.